These T cell receptor beta chains were read from a single sample in a study of OX40 agonist ivuxolimab in advanced cancers. Data came from immunoSEQ multiplex PCR; TCRdb stores just in-frame clones and leaves some out. The sample yields over 100,000 clones, around 93% seen once. This specimen was CD4+ or CD8+ T cells sorted from blood, taken in a trial of the OX40 agonist ivuxolimab. The receptors here all came from an adult with an advanced solid tumor such as melanoma, head and neck, liver or kidney cancer. The CDR3 runs from the conserved cysteine through the conserved F or W. Each record gives: V gene, clone size, J gene, D gene, CDR3 DNA, CDR3 protein. A D gene is named only where the DNA matches it firmly. A row's size may be missing; if present it is once, few, many or a size class.

v_call: TRBV30
clone_size: NA
j_call: TRBJ2-7
d_call: TRBD1
cdr3_nt: TGTGCCTGGACTAGGACAGGGAATAGACTCTACGAGCAGTACTTC
cdr3_aa: CAWTRTGNRLYEQYF

v_call: TRBV10-3
clone_size: NA
j_call: TRBJ1-1
d_call: TRBD1
cdr3_nt: TGTGCCATCAGTGGAGGGACAGGCAACACTGAAGCTTTCTTT
cdr3_aa: CAISGGTGNTEAFF

v_call: TRBV18
clone_size: few
j_call: TRBJ2-7
d_call: NA
cdr3_nt: TGTGCCAGCTCACCCACGGACGCGACCTACGAGCAGTACTTC
cdr3_aa: CASSPTDATYEQYF

v_call: TRBV28
clone_size: NA
j_call: TRBJ2-7
d_call: TRBD2
cdr3_nt: TGTGCCAGCGGTATGCGGGGGATCCTCTACGAGCAGTACTTC
cdr3_aa: CASGMRGILYEQYF

v_call: TRBV7-3
clone_size: NA
j_call: TRBJ2-6
d_call: NA
cdr3_nt: TGTGCCAGCACCCCTCGGCCTTCTGGGGCCAACGTCCTGACTTTC
cdr3_aa: CASTPRPSGANVLTF

v_call: TRBV4-3
clone_size: NA
j_call: TRBJ2-5
d_call: NA
cdr3_nt: TGCGCCAGCAGCCAAGGCAGGGCCCGGGGGGAGACCCAGTACTTC
cdr3_aa: CASSQGRARGETQYF

v_call: TRBV6-1
clone_size: NA
j_call: TRBJ1-5
d_call: TRBD1
cdr3_nt: TGTGCCAGCAGTAAAGGGACAGGGGATCGAAATCAGCCCCAGCATTTT
cdr3_aa: CASSKGTGDRNQPQHF

v_call: TRBV15
clone_size: NA
j_call: TRBJ1-2
d_call: TRBD1
cdr3_nt: TGTGCCACCAGCAGAGATCTGGGGGAGGGGGCAGGTGGCTACACCTTC
cdr3_aa: CATSRDLGEGAGGYTF

v_call: TRBV6-5
clone_size: NA
j_call: TRBJ2-7
d_call: NA
cdr3_nt: TGTGCCAGCAGTTACTCGGCTAGGGCCGGGTGGGAGCAGTACTTC
cdr3_aa: CASSYSARAGWEQYF

v_call: TRBV11-2
clone_size: NA
j_call: TRBJ2-7
d_call: TRBD2
cdr3_nt: TGTGCCAGCAGCGGGACCGGGACTAGCCCTTACGAGCAGTACTTC
cdr3_aa: CASSGTGTSPYEQYF

v_call: TRBV28
clone_size: NA
j_call: TRBJ1-4
d_call: TRBD1
cdr3_nt: TGTGCCAGCAGTAGCCTGATCAGGGGGCGGGGTAATGAAAAACTGTTTTTT
cdr3_aa: CASSSLIRGRGNEKLFF

v_call: TRBV28
clone_size: NA
j_call: TRBJ1-2
d_call: NA
cdr3_nt: TGTGCCAGCAGTCGTCGACAGGAACACTATGGCTACACCTTC
cdr3_aa: CASSRRQEHYGYTF

v_call: TRBV6-1
clone_size: NA
j_call: TRBJ2-7
d_call: TRBD2
cdr3_nt: TGTGCCAGCAGTGTATTCCCACTCAGCGGGAGGGCAAACGAGCAGTACTTC
cdr3_aa: CASSVFPLSGRANEQYF

v_call: TRBV18
clone_size: NA
j_call: TRBJ1-1
d_call: NA
cdr3_nt: TGTGCCAGCTCACCACGGACGGACACTGAAGCTTTCTTT
cdr3_aa: CASSPRTDTEAFF

v_call: TRBV18
clone_size: NA
j_call: TRBJ2-1
d_call: NA
cdr3_nt: TGTGCCAGCTCACCCCGGTTCACCTACAATGAGCAGTTCTTC
cdr3_aa: CASSPRFTYNEQFF

v_call: TRBV27
clone_size: NA
j_call: TRBJ2-2
d_call: NA
cdr3_nt: TGTGCCAGCAGTAACCAGGGGTACACCGGGGAGCTGTTTTTT
cdr3_aa: CASSNQGYTGELFF

v_call: TRBV2
clone_size: few
j_call: TRBJ1-5
d_call: NA
cdr3_nt: TGTGCCAGCCGAGGGGAAAATCAGCCCCAGCATTTT
cdr3_aa: CASRGENQPQHF

v_call: TRBV9
clone_size: NA
j_call: TRBJ2-1
d_call: TRBD2
cdr3_nt: TGTGCCAGCAGCGTATACGACTTGGGCGGGGGAAGAAATGAGCAGTTCTTC
cdr3_aa: CASSVYDLGGGRNEQFF

v_call: TRBV6-5
clone_size: NA
j_call: TRBJ1-1
d_call: TRBD1
cdr3_nt: TGTGCCAGCAGGGGGACAGGGGTCATTGAAGCTTTCTTT
cdr3_aa: CASRGTGVIEAFF

v_call: TRBV19
clone_size: NA
j_call: TRBJ1-5
d_call: NA
cdr3_nt: TGTGCCAGTAGTATAGGACAGAATCAGCCCCAGCATTTT
cdr3_aa: CASSIGQNQPQHF

v_call: TRBV2
clone_size: NA
j_call: TRBJ1-2
d_call: NA
cdr3_nt: TGTGCCAGCAGGGCATCAACGGACCGTGGCTACACCTTC
cdr3_aa: CASRASTDRGYTF

v_call: TRBV19
clone_size: NA
j_call: TRBJ2-7
d_call: TRBD1
cdr3_nt: TGTGCCAGTAGCCGGGACAGGACAACCTACGAGCAGTACTTC
cdr3_aa: CASSRDRTTYEQYF

v_call: TRBV19
clone_size: NA
j_call: TRBJ2-3
d_call: NA
cdr3_nt: TGTGCCAGCAGGGGCCCAGGGTTGGGGAGAGATACGCAGTATTTT
cdr3_aa: CASRGPGLGRDTQYF

v_call: TRBV6-1
clone_size: once
j_call: TRBJ1-2
d_call: TRBD1
cdr3_nt: TGTGCCAGCAGTGCTCGGACAGGCCTCTATGGCTACACCTTC
cdr3_aa: CASSARTGLYGYTF

v_call: TRBV19
clone_size: NA
j_call: TRBJ1-2
d_call: TRBD1
cdr3_nt: TGTGCCAGTTGGGACAGGGGCGATCGAGGTCGATTCTATGGCTACACCTTC
cdr3_aa: CASWDRGDRGRFYGYTF

v_call: TRBV29-1
clone_size: NA
j_call: TRBJ2-1
d_call: TRBD1
cdr3_nt: TGCAGCGTTTCTCCGGACAGGGGCCCCTACAATGAGCAGTTCTTC
cdr3_aa: CSVSPDRGPYNEQFF

v_call: TRBV18
clone_size: few
j_call: TRBJ1-2
d_call: NA
cdr3_nt: TGTGCCAGCTCACCAGACGGGAGGCCGGGAGGCTACACCTTC
cdr3_aa: CASSPDGRPGGYTF

v_call: TRBV6-1
clone_size: NA
j_call: TRBJ2-5
d_call: NA
cdr3_nt: TGTGCCAGCAGTGAAGGCCAGGTGGAAAGAGAGACCCAGTACTTC
cdr3_aa: CASSEGQVERETQYF

v_call: TRBV4-1
clone_size: once
j_call: TRBJ2-5
d_call: NA
cdr3_nt: TGCGCCAGCAGCCTAACCGGGACCCAAGAGACCCAGTACTTC
cdr3_aa: CASSLTGTQETQYF

v_call: TRBV5-4
clone_size: NA
j_call: TRBJ1-2
d_call: TRBD1
cdr3_nt: TGTGCCAGCAGCCTTCCTCCGGGACAGGGAAGCTATGGCTACACCTTC
cdr3_aa: CASSLPPGQGSYGYTF

v_call: TRBV5-1
clone_size: NA
j_call: TRBJ1-4
d_call: NA
cdr3_nt: TGCGCCAGCAGCCTATTCAGTAATGAAAAACTGTTTTTT
cdr3_aa: CASSLFSNEKLFF

v_call: TRBV5-1
clone_size: NA
j_call: TRBJ2-3
d_call: TRBD2
cdr3_nt: TGCGCCAGCAGCACCCCCCTAGCGGGGACCGCAGATACGCAGTATTTT
cdr3_aa: CASSTPLAGTADTQYF

v_call: TRBV2
clone_size: once
j_call: TRBJ1-2
d_call: TRBD1
cdr3_nt: TGTGCCAGCAGTGGGGGACAGGGTCCCTATGGCTACACCTTC
cdr3_aa: CASSGGQGPYGYTF

v_call: TRBV29-1
clone_size: NA
j_call: TRBJ1-3
d_call: NA
cdr3_nt: TGCAGCGGAGAGGACTCTGGAAACACCATATATTTT
cdr3_aa: CSGEDSGNTIYF

v_call: TRBV9
clone_size: NA
j_call: TRBJ2-2
d_call: TRBD1
cdr3_nt: TGTGCCAGCAGCGTAAGGGGACAGGAGAACACCGGGGAGCTGTTTTTT
cdr3_aa: CASSVRGQENTGELFF

v_call: TRBV2
clone_size: NA
j_call: TRBJ1-5
d_call: TRBD1
cdr3_nt: TGTGCCAGCGTTGGGGACAGGAGTCAGCCCCAGCATTTT
cdr3_aa: CASVGDRSQPQHF

v_call: TRBV30
clone_size: NA
j_call: TRBJ2-7
d_call: NA
cdr3_nt: TGTGCCTGGAGTCCCGGGCCGCCATACGAGCAGTACTTC
cdr3_aa: CAWSPGPPYEQYF